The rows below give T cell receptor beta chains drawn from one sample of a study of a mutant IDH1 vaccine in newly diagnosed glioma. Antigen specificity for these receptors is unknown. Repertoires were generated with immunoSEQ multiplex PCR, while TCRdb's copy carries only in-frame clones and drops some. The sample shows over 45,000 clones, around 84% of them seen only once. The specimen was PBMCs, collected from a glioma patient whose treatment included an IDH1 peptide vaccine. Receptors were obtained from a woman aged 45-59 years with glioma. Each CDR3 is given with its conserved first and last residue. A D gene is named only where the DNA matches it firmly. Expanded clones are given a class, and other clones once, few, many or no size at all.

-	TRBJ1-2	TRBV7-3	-	TGTGCCAGCAGCCCAGGCCCAGGGACCTACTATGGCTACACCTTC	CASSPGPGTYYGYTF
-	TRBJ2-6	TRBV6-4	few	TGTGCCAGCAGTGACACAGACAGGTTTGGGGCCAACGTCCTGACTTTC	CASSDTDRFGANVLTF
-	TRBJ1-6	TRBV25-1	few	TGTGCCAGCAGTGACAGCCTTAGAACGAATTCACCCCTCCACTTT	CASSDSLRTNSPLHF
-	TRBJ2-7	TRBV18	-	TGTGCCAGCTCACCCGACAGTGCCTCGGGGGAGCAGTACTTC	CASSPDSASGEQYF
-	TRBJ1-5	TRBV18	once	TGTGCCAGCTCACCTTCGACAGATCAGCCCCAGCATTTT	CASSPSTDQPQHF
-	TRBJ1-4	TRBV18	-	TGTGCCAGCTCACCATCCGTCGGGGCGTGGGAGGAAAAACTGTTTTTT	CASSPSVGAWEEKLFF
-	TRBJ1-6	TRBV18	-	TGTGCCAGCTCTCAGGAGAGTTTCAATTCACCCCTCCACTTT	CASSQESFNSPLHF
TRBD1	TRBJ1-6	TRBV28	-	TGTGCCAGCAGTCGGATCGACAGGGATAATTCACCCCTCCACTTT	CASSRIDRDNSPLHF
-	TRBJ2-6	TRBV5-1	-	TGCGCCAGCAGTGGCGGTTCCGGGGCCAACGTCCTGACTTTC	CASSGGSGANVLTF
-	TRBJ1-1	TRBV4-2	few	TGTGCCAGCAGCCAAGATTGGGGGAACACTGAAGCTTTCTTT	CASSQDWGNTEAFF
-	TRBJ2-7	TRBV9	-	TGTGCCAGCAGCCCGGGGCTAGGGTTTGTCGAGCAGTACTTC	CASSPGLGFVEQYF
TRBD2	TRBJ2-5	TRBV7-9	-	TGTGCCAGCAGCTTACCCCCCCGACTAGCGGGGGCCCGAGAGACCCAGTACTTC	CASSLPPRLAGARETQYF
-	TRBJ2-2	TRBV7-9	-	TGTGCCAGCAGCCCTAACACCGGGGAGCTGTTTTTT	CASSPNTGELFF
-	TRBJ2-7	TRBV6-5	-	TGTGCCAGCAGTTTATGGGGTGGGCGAGAGCAGTACTTC	CASSLWGGREQYF
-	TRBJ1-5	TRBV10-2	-	TGCGCCAGCAGCCCGGGGCCGTACCAGCCCCAGCATTTT	CASSPGPYQPQHF
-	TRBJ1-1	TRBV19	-	TGTGCCAGTAGTATAGACACTGAAGCTTTCTTT	CASSIDTEAFF
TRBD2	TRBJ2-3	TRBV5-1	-	TGCGCCAGCAGCTTAGAATCGGGGGGGCCAGGGGATACGCAGTATTTT	CASSLESGGPGDTQYF
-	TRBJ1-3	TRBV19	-	TGTGCCAGTAGTATCCTTGAGGGGAACTCTGGAAACACCATATATTTT	CASSILEGNSGNTIYF
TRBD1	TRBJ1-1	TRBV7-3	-	TGTGCCAGCAGCCCCAGCGGGACAGGGGGCAGGACTGAAGCTTTCTTT	CASSPSGTGGRTEAFF
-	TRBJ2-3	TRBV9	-	TGTGCCAGCAGCGTAGGAGTTGCGGACACAGATACGCAGTATTTT	CASSVGVADTDTQYF